The 30 T cell receptor beta chains below were found in one sample sequenced in a study of T cell responses to AZD1222 COVID-19 vaccine. Produced via immunoSEQ multiplex PCR; TCRdb's table is partial and in-frame only. Of tens of thousands of clones in the sample, about 88% are singletons; the top ten hold roughly 8%. The source material was peripheral blood, sampled on day 0 of AZD1222 vaccination. The receptors were gathered from an adult in good health.

This chain connects TRBV6-6 to TRBJ1-2; 10 bases are a match to TRBD1. Trimming removed 6 bases from V and 4 bases from J; junction bases left unmatched: 5. Germline CDR1 MNHNY, CDR2 SVGAGI (reference sequence). The CDR3 sequence is 14 residues long. This chain's CDR3 is CASRTGDRGYGYTF. CDR3 nucleotides: TGTGCCAGCAGAACCGGGGACAGGGGCTATGGCTACACCTTC.

The chain carries TRBV6-1 and TRBJ2-1; tentative D call: TRBD2 (6 bases). CDR3 length: 15 residues. V dropped 1 base and J dropped 5 bases, with 12 bases sitting between them. Germline CDR1 MNHNS, CDR2 SASEGT. The CDR3 DNA sequence: TGTGCCAGCAGTGAAGGAGGTAGCGGCCACAATGAGCAGTTCTTC. It is translated as CASSEGGSGHNEQFF.

The rearrangement joins TRBV10-2 to TRBJ1-2, with D perhaps TRBD1 (5 bases). CDR3 size: 13 residues. The germline gives CDR1 WSHSY, CDR2 SAAADI. Deletions cut 0 bases from V and 8 bases from J, with 10 bases between. For the CDR3, the DNA is TGCGCCAGCAGTGAGTCGGGGACCCGGGGCTACACCTTC. It translates to CASSESGTRGYTF.

This clone came up once. The rearrangement links TRBV6-5 to TRBJ1-1; no reliable D call. From germline, CDR1 is MNHEY and CDR2 SVGAGI. The CDR3 is 14 amino acids. V lost 6 bases and J lost 1, with 12 bases in between. The CDR3 spells CASRLVERNTEAFF. The CDR3 DNA reads as TGTGCCAGCAGACTAGTGGAGCGGAACACTGAAGCTTTCTTT.

This chain links TRBV28 with TRBJ2-1; TRBD2 matches 14 bases. CDR1 is MDHEN and CDR2 is SYDVKM in the germline V gene. The CDR3 loop spans 16 amino acids. Trimming cost V 3 bases and J 12 bases; bases outside gene matches: 10. CDR3 sequence: CASSLSTSGRAQGQFF. CDR3 DNA sequence: TGTGCCAGCAGTTTGTCGACTAGCGGGAGGGCCCAAGGGCAGTTCTTC.

V usage is TRBV28 and J usage is TRBJ1-1; no reliable D call. This CDR3 has 14 residues. V was pared by 8 bases and J by 3 bases, with 16 bases between. The germline V gene encodes CDR1 MDHEN and CDR2 SYDVKM. This CDR3 reads CASPPGNRDTEAFF. CDR3 nucleotide sequence: TGTGCCAGCCCCCCGGGGAATAGGGACACTGAAGCTTTCTTT.

The V gene is TRBV5-1, the J gene TRBJ2-1, with unresolved D. Trimming removed 0 bases at V and 7 bases at J, with 2 bases between. Germline CDR1 reads SGHRS; CDR2 reads YFSETQ. This CDR3 has 11 residues. The CDR3 nucleotides read TGCGCCAGCAGCTTGGGGAATGAGCAGTTCTTC. It is translated as CASSLGNEQFF.

The chain uses TRBV3-1 (or the pseudogene TRBV3-2) and TRBJ1-2; no reliable D call. The CDR3 runs 12 residues. Germline V gene data show CDR1 as LGHDT and CDR2 as YNNKEL (reference sequence). The V and J ends lost 1 base and 5 bases respectively, with 5 bases between them. In DNA, the CDR3 is TGTGCCAGCAGCCAAGCTGATTATGGCTACACCTTC. Amino acids: CASSQADYGYTF.

In the case of this clone: The junction shows a germline mismatch at one end, possibly a read error. The V and J genes are TRBV11-2 and TRBJ2-7; the D gene is possibly TRBD2 (5 bases). The CDR3 sequence is 17 residues long. CDR1 and CDR2 from the germline V gene are SGHAT and FQNNGV. The CDR3, as DNA: TGTGCCAGCAGCCCCTCTTTTGGCGCGGGTGGAACCTACAAGCAGTACTTC. Translating gives CASSPSFGAGGTYKQYF. Variable domain in full (rest from reference TRBV11-2 and TRBJ2-7): EAGVAQSPRYKIIEKRQSVAFWCNPISGHATLYWYQQILGQGPKLLIQFQNNGVVDDSQLPKDRFSAERLKGVDSTLKIQPAKLEDSAVYLCASSPSFGAGGTYKQYFGPGTRLTVT.

The genes are TRBV19 and TRBJ1-5; 7 bases align to TRBD1. V lost 8 bases and J lost 0; bases outside the gene matches: 10. There are 16 residues in the CDR3. Germline V gives CDR1 LNHDA, CDR2 SQIVND (reference sequence). The CDR3 loop is CASRDRVGYSNQPQHF. For the CDR3, the DNA is TGTGCCAGTCGAGACAGGGTGGGGTATAGCAATCAGCCCCAGCATTTT.

J is TRBJ1-1 and V is TRBV7-8; D is undetermined. The germline V gene encodes CDR1 SGHVS and CDR2 FQNEAQ. CDR3 size: 13 residues. Trimming removed 2 bases from V and 1 base from J, with 5 bases in between. Written as DNA, the CDR3 is TGTGCCAGCAGCTTAACGCGGAACACTGAAGCTTTCTTT. It specifies CASSLTRNTEAFF. The variable domain in full, with the rest retrieved from reference TRBV7-8 and TRBJ1-1, is GAGVSQSPRYKVAKRGQDVALRCDPISGHVSLFWYQQALGQGPEFLTYFQNEAQLDKSGLPSDRFFAERPEGSVSTLKIQRTQQEDSAVYLCASSLTRNTEAFFGQGTRLTVV.

This clone came up once. The chain recombines TRBV14 with TRBJ1-3; D might be TRBD1 (5 bases). V was clipped by 3 bases and J by 3 bases, with 9 bases between them. This CDR3 is built from 14 residues. Per germline, CDR1 SGHDN and CDR2 FVKESK. The CDR3 DNA reads as TGTGCCAGCAGCCACCTACAGGTTGGAAACACCATATATTTT. Its translation is CASSHLQVGNTIYF.

CDR3 in DNA: TGTGCCAGCTTCGAATTCAATGGCTACACCTTC. Residues: CASFEFNGYTF. The chain combines TRBV18 with TRBJ1-2; unclear D gene. CDR3 size: 11 residues. The germline CDR1 and CDR2 sequences are KGHSH and LQKENI. V dropped 7 bases and J dropped 6 bases, with 9 bases sitting between them. The full variable domain, with the rest looked up from reference TRBV18 and TRBJ1-2, is NAGVMQNPRHLVRRRGQEARLRCSPMKGHSHVYWYRQLPEEGLKFMVYLQKENIIDESGMPKERFSAEFPKEGPSILRIQQVVRGDSAAYFCASFEFNGYTFGSGTRLTVV.

Only a few counts were recorded for this clone. V gene TRBV12-5 combines with J gene TRBJ1-2, with a weak D call TRBD1 (6 bases). Germline CDR1 is LGHNT and CDR2 is FRNRAP. The CDR3 is 16 amino acids. V gave up 4 bases and J gave up 2 bases, with 17 bases separating them. The CDR3 region is CASGSSWDKGNYGYTF. The CDR3 coding sequence is TGTGCTAGTGGTTCCTCTTGGGACAAGGGGAACTATGGCTACACCTTC.

A few counts support this clone. The rearrangement links TRBV4-3 to TRBJ2-2, with 10 bases aligning to TRBD2. Germline V gene lookup returns CDR1 LGHNA and CDR2 YSLEER. This CDR3 region has 16 residues. V was clipped by 0 bases and J by 6 bases; unmatched bases: 4. The CDR3 sequence is CASSQESGRAAGELFF. CDR3 in DNA: TGCGCCAGCAGCCAAGAAAGCGGGAGGGCCGCCGGGGAGCTGTTTTTT.

The V gene is TRBV19, the J gene TRBJ1-1; no reliable D call. V lost 6 bases to trimming and J lost 6 bases, with 17 bases between them. The CDR3 has 14 amino acids. Germline-derived CDR1 and CDR2 are LNHDA and SQIVND (reference sequence). This CDR3 reads CASRDAGFVPEAFF. CDR3 DNA: TGTGCCAGTAGGGATGCAGGTTTTGTCCCTGAAGCTTTCTTT.

The rearrangement joins TRBV18 to TRBJ2-5; 7 bases fit TRBD1. Germline loops: CDR1 KGHSH, CDR2 LQKENI. The CDR3 is 14 amino acids. Unmatched junction bases numbered 5, after V lost 6 bases and J lost 1 base. CDR3 bases: TGTGCCAGCTCCCAGAACAGGGGCCAAGAGACCCAGTACTTC. Its translation is CASSQNRGQETQYF.

This clone was seen once. The chain joins TRBV4-1 to TRBJ1-3; TRBD1 matches at 7 bases. Germline assignment: CDR1 MGHRA and CDR2 YSYEKL. Unmatched junction bases numbered 3, after V lost 4 bases and J lost 0 bases. This CDR3 contains 15 residues. The CDR3 nucleotides read TGCGCCAGCAGCCCTCGGACAGGCTCTGGAAACACCATATATTTT. This codes for CASSPRTGSGNTIYF.

The chain has TRBV28 and TRBJ1-2, with D tentatively TRBD1 (5 bases). The CDR3 is 15 amino acids. Trimming pared 7 bases from V and 0 bases from J, leaving 15 bases between. Germline CDR1 and CDR2: MDHEN and SYDVKM. CDR3 sequence: CASTRGGTANYGYTF. CDR3 DNA: TGTGCCAGCACGCGGGGGGGTACAGCTAACTATGGCTACACCTTC.

This chain uses TRBV9 with TRBJ1-6; D call uncertain. The V end was cut by 0 bases, the J end by 0 bases, with 10 bases between. The CDR3 contains 17 residues. Germline-derived CDR1 and CDR2 are SGDLS and YYNGEE. The CDR3 region is CASSVGAENSYNSPLHF. The CDR3, as DNA: TGTGCCAGCAGCGTAGGGGCGGAGAACTCCTATAATTCACCCCTCCACTTT.

The genes are TRBV4-3 and TRBJ2-3; TRBD1 might be the D (5 bases). V was pared by 3 bases and J by 1 base, with 8 bases between. The germline gives CDR1 LGHNA, CDR2 YSLEER. This CDR3 comprises 14 residues. The CDR3 sequence is CASSHLQGTDTQYF. In DNA form, the CDR3 reads TGCGCCAGCAGCCATTTACAGGGCACAGATACGCAGTATTTT.

This clone occurred a few times. The CDR3 DNA follows: TGTGCCAGCAGACCGACAGGGGGCTATGGCTACACCTTC. Translated, it gives CASRPTGGYGYTF. The rearrangement joins TRBV27 to TRBJ1-2; 9 nucleotides align to TRBD1. Germline trimming cut 6 bases from V and 4 bases from J; bases unmatched to any gene: 3. Looked up from germline, CDR1 is MNHEY and CDR2 is SMNVEV (reference sequence). This CDR3 has 13 residues.

The genes are TRBV14 and TRBJ2-3; D ambiguous. Germline values: CDR1 SGHDN, CDR2 FVKESK. V lost 4 bases, J lost 4 bases, and 3 bases lay in between. The CDR3 has 11 residues. CDR3 sequence (DNA): TGTGCCAGCAGCCTCTCAGATACGCAGTATTTT. Translated: CASSLSDTQYF.

This clone showed up just once. V and J are TRBV5-4 and TRBJ2-5; either TRBD1 or TRBD2 may supply D (5 bases each). V was clipped by 0 bases and J by 4 bases, with 10 bases between them. CDR1 is SGHNT and CDR2 is YYREEE in the germline V gene (reference sequence). The CDR3 sequence is 14 residues long. CDR3 bases: TGTGCCAGCAGCTTGGGACTTGGGGGAGAGACCCAGTACTTC. Translation: CASSLGLGGETQYF.

This rearrangement joins TRBV28 to TRBJ2-1; 13 nucleotides line up with TRBD2. Germline assignment: CDR1 MDHEN and CDR2 SYDVKM. This CDR3 comprises 21 residues. Unmatched junction bases numbered 15, after V lost 4 bases and J lost 0 bases. CDR3 DNA sequence: TGTGCCAGCAGTTCCTCTCGCCAGGGCAGACTAGCGGGGGGCTCCTACAATGAGCAGTTCTTC. Translated, it gives CASSSSRQGRLAGGSYNEQFF. The full variable domain, completed using reference TRBV28 and TRBJ2-1, is DVKVTQSSRYLVKRTGEKVFLECVQDMDHENMFWYRQDPGLGLRLIYFSYDVKMKEKGDIPEGYSVSREKKERFSLILESASTNQTSMYLCASSSSRQGRLAGGSYNEQFFGPGTRLTVL.

This rearrangement joins TRBV19 to TRBJ2-1; TRBD2 matches 13 bases. The germline gives CDR1 LNHDA, CDR2 SQIVND (reference sequence). The V and J ends lost 4 bases and 4 bases, in that order; junction bases with no gene match: 1. This CDR3 spans 15 amino acids. This CDR3 reads CASSKTSGRYNEQFF. CDR3 nucleotides: TGTGCCAGTAGTAAGACTAGCGGGAGGTACAATGAGCAGTTCTTC.

The chain is built from TRBV27 and TRBJ1-1; perhaps TRBD1 as D (5 bases). V was shortened by 5 bases and J by 4 bases, with 17 bases between the two germline ends. Germline V gene sequence: CDR1 MNHEY, CDR2 SMNVEV (reference sequence). This CDR3 is 15 amino acids long. In DNA, the CDR3 is TGTGCCAGCAGTCTCAAACCACAGGTACGCACTGAAGCTTTCTTT. It is translated as CASSLKPQVRTEAFF.

This chain connects TRBV4-1 to TRBJ2-5, with 11 positions matching TRBD2. V lost 0 bases to trimming and J lost 5 bases; unmatched junction nucleotides: 5. The germline V gene has CDR1 MGHRA and CDR2 YSYEKL. This CDR3 has 16 amino acids. The CDR3 region has the DNA TGCGCCAGCAGCCAAGAAACTAGCGGGAGTGGGGAGACCCAGTACTTC. Amino acids: CASSQETSGSGETQYF.

The rearrangement uses TRBV10-3 and TRBJ1-4; no reliable D call. CDR3 size: 13 residues. Looked up from germline, CDR1 is ENHRY and CDR2 is SYGVKD. Between the trimmed V and J ends, which lost 5 bases and 8 bases, there was a span of 12 bases. The CDR3 spells CAISQRAWEKLFF. The CDR3 DNA reads as TGTGCCATCAGTCAGAGGGCCTGGGAAAAACTGTTTTTT.

The V and J genes are TRBV11-2 and TRBJ2-7; 8 bases match TRBD1. There are 11 residues in the CDR3. Germline V gene sequence: CDR1 SGHAT, CDR2 FQNNGV. V shed 3 bases, J shed 11 bases, and the junction held 3 bases outside the gene matches. CDR3 nucleotide sequence: TGTGCCAGCAGCTTGACAGGGGTGGAGTACTTC. Protein: CASSLTGVEYF.